This T cell receptor (beta chain) was identified in a study of blood T cell repertoires in COVID-19. Those who participated ranged in age from 18 to 89 years and resided in 20 to 30 US areas. The germline V and J ends were trimmed by 4 bases and 2 bases, with 11 bases remaining between them. The CDR3 consists of 14 residues. Germline values: CDR1 MDHEN, CDR2 SYDVKM. Source study methods: Amplification with reference gene primers provided the estimates of nucleated cell counts. Produced via immunoSEQ multiplex PCR; TCRdb's table is partial and in-frame only. V and J calls and clone size are given by that table; D and trimming were obtained from the DNA. Altogether fewer than 200,000 clones are present, 70% to 85% being singletons, with the ten largest covering 9.5% to 15%.

The sequencing sample was made of PBMCs or T cells enriched from blood (not recorded which). This rearrangement joins TRBV28 to TRBJ1-1; TRBD1 is a possible D gene (5 bases). The sequence derives from a man in his fifties who had recovered from COVID-19. The CDR3 coding sequence is TGTGCCAGCAGTTCAGACAGCCTTAACACTGAAGCTTTCTTT. Protein product: CASSSDSLNTEAFF.